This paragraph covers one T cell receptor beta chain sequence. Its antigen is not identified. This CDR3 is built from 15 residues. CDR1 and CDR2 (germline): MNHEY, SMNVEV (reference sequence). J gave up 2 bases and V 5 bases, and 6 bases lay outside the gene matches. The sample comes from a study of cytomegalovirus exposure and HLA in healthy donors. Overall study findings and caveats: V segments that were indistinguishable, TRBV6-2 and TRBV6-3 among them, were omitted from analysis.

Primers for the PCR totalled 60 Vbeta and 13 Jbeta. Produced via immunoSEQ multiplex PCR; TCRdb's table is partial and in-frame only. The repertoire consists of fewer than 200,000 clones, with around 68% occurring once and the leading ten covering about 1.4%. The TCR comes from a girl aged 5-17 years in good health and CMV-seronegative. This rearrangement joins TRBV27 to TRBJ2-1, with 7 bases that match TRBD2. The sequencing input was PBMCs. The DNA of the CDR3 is TGTGCCAGCAGTCCCCCGGCGGGGGCCTACAATGAGCAGTTCTTC. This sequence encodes CASSPPAGAYNEQFF.